Listed here are 5 T cell receptor beta chains from one sample, sequenced in a study of blood T cell repertoires in COVID-19. Method: immunoSEQ multiplex PCR; TCRdb's copy keeps in-frame clones and lacks some. Here the sample spans just over 300,000 clones, roughly 85% being singletons. Sequenced: PBMCs or T cells enriched from blood (not recorded which). The receptor set was obtained from a man under 40 who had recovered from COVID-19.

V and J are TRBV19 and TRBJ1-5; the D gene is possibly TRBD1 (5 bases). This CDR3 has 15 residues. CDR1 is LNHDA and CDR2 is SQIVND in the germline V gene (reference sequence). Trimming took 2 bases from V and 8 from J, leaving 16 bases between them. The chain's CDR3 is CASSIRAGRNKPQHF. CDR3 in DNA: TGTGCCAGTAGTATAAGGGCAGGGAGGAATAAGCCCCAGCATTTT.

This clone was seen a few times. The chain combines TRBV27 with TRBJ2-5; D may be TRBD2 (6 bases). The length of the CDR3 is 13 residues. The germline V and J ends were trimmed by 6 bases and 4 bases, with 12 bases remaining between them. Germline V gene data show CDR1 as MNHEY and CDR2 as SMNVEV (reference sequence). CDR3 in DNA: TGTGCCAGCAGAATATTGGGGGGAGAGACCCAGTACTTC. Protein: CASRILGGETQYF.

This clone has only a few counts. In the same sample, other DNA sequences code for this CDR3. V is TRBV29-1 and J is TRBJ2-7; 9 bases are a match to TRBD1. CDR3 length: 13 amino acids. Per germline, CDR1 SQVTM and CDR2 ANQGSEA. The V segment lost 4 bases and the J segment 3 bases; nucleotides outside the gene matches: 4. The CDR3, as DNA: TGCAGCGTTGCAGAGGACAGGGGCTACGAGCAGTACTTC. Its translation is CSVAEDRGYEQYF.

This chain connects TRBV5-6 to TRBJ1-2; 7 nucleotides align to TRBD1. CDR3 size: 15 residues. The germline CDR1 and CDR2 sequences are SGHDT and YYEEEE. V lost 4 bases, J lost 5 bases, and 11 bases stayed unmatched. The CDR3 nucleotides are TGTGCCAGCAGCCTCCGGGACAGACCTTATTATGGCTACACCTTC. This sequence encodes CASSLRDRPYYGYTF.

This chain connects TRBV11-2 to TRBJ1-2, with 8 bases matching TRBD1. Losses at the gene ends were 5 bases for V and 5 bases for J; bases not matched to a gene: 4. The CDR3 consists of 13 residues. Germline-derived CDR1 and CDR2 are SGHAT and FQNNGV. CDR3 sequence: CASSGDRLYGYTF. In DNA, the CDR3 is TGTGCCAGCAGCGGGGACAGGCTTTATGGCTACACCTTC.